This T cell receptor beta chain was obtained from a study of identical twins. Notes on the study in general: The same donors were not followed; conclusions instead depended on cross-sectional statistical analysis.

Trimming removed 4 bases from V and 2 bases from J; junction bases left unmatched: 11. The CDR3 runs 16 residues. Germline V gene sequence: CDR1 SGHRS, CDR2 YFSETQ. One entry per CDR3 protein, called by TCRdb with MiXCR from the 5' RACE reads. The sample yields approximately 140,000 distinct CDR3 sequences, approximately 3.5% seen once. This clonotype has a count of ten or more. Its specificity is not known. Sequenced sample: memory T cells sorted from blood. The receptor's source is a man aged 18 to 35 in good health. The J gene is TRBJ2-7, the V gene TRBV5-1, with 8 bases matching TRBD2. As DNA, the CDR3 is TGCGCCAGCAGCCCCGGGGGGGGGATCCCGCCCTACGAGCAGTACTTC. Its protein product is CASSPGGGIPPYEQYF.